This T cell receptor (beta chain) was found in a study of OX40 agonist ivuxolimab in advanced cancers. Background on the study: The study gave patients intravenous ivuxolimab at 0.01 to 10 mg/kg every 2 weeks. Recorded diagnoses for dose-escalation patients were hepatocellular carcinoma, melanoma, renal cell or head and neck cancer.

Clones were sequenced by immunoSEQ multiplex PCR, and TCRdb holds only the in-frame ones, with some missing. The sample lists approximately 60,000 clones; 65% to 85% were seen once. A history of autoimmune disease or systemic immunosuppression excluded patients. Peripheral blood came from all dose cohorts at three timepoints. This clone was detected a few times. Trimming removed 5 bases at V and 0 bases at J, with 16 bases between. Germline values: CDR1 LNHDA, CDR2 SQIVND (reference sequence). This CDR3 contains 16 residues. Material: CD4+ or CD8+ T cells sorted from blood, obtained in a trial of the OX40 agonist ivuxolimab. This chain uses TRBV19 with TRBJ2-5; maybe TRBD1 (5 bases). This clonotype originated in an adult with an advanced solid tumor such as melanoma, head and neck, liver or kidney cancer. CDR3 coding DNA: TGTGCCAGTAGTGTCACAGGCTCTGGAGACCAAGAGACCCAGTACTTC. Its protein is CASSVTGSGDQETQYF.